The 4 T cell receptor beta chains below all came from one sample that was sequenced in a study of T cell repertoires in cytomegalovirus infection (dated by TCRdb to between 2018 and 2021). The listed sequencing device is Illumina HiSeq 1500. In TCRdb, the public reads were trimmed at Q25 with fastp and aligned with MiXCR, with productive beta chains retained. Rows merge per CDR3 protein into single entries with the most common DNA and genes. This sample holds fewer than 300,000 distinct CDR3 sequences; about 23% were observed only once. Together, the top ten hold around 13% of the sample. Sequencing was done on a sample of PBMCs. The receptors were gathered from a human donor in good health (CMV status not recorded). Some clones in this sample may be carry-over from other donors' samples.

As DNA, the CDR3 is TGTGCCAGCAGTTCACCGGGACAGGGGCTCGGCGGTGGCTACACCTTC. As protein: CASSSPGQGLGGGYTF. J is TRBJ1-2 and V is TRBV28; 10 bases match TRBD1. The CDR3 spans 16 residues. Trimming cost V 4 bases and J 7 bases; bases outside gene matches: 12. Germline CDR1 MDHEN, CDR2 SYDVKM.

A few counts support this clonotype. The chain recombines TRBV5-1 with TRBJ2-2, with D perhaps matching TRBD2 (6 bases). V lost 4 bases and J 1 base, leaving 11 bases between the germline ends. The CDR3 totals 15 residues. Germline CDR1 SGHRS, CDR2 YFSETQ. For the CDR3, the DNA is TGCGCCAGCAGCCCGAAGGAGGGGAACACCGGGGAGCTGTTTTTT. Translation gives CASSPKEGNTGELFF.

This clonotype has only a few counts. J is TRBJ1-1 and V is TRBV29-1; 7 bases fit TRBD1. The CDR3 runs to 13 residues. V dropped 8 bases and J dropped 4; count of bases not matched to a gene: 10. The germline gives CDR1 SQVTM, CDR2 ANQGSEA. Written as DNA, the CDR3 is TGCAGCACGCTAAGGGGGCGAGGCACTGAAGCTTTCTTT. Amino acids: CSTLRGRGTEAFF.

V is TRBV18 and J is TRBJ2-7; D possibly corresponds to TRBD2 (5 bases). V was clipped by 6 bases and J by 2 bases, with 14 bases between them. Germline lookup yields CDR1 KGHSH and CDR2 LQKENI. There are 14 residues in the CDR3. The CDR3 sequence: CASSVQAETYEQYF. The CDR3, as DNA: TGTGCCAGCTCCGTCCAAGCGGAAACCTACGAGCAGTACTTC.